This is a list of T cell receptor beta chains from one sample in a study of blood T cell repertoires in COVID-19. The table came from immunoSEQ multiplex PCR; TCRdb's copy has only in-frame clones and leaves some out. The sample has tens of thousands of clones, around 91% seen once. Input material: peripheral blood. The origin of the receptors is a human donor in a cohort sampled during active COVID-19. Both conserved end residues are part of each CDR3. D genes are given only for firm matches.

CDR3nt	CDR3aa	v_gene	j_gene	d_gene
TGCAGCGTCGATACCGGGACTAGCGGGAGGTCCTACAATGAGCAGTTCTTC	CSVDTGTSGRSYNEQFF	TRBV29-1	TRBJ2-1	TRBD2
TGTGCCAGCTCCTGGACTAGCGGGGCTACAGATACGCAGTATTTT	CASSWTSGATDTQYF	TRBV2	TRBJ2-3	TRBD2
TGTGCCAGCACTCAAGGACAGGCGGTATCATACGAGCAGTACTTC	CASTQGQAVSYEQYF	TRBV6-5	TRBJ2-7	TRBD1
TGCGCCAGCAGCTTGGCGGCAGGAAGTGTGGCCCAGTACTTC	CASSLAAGSVAQYF	TRBV5-1	TRBJ2-5	.
TGTGCCTGGATGGGAGTCCAAGAGACCCAGTACTTC	CAWMGVQETQYF	TRBV30	TRBJ2-5	.
TGTGCCAGTAGTCGGACTAGCATCGTCTCGTACAATGAGCAGTTCTTC	CASSRTSIVSYNEQFF	TRBV19	TRBJ2-1	TRBD2
TGTGCCAGCACCCGGGGAGGCACGAACACTGAAGCTTTCTTT	CASTRGGTNTEAFF	TRBV5-4	TRBJ1-1	.
TGTGCCAGCAGCGCCCTACAGGGAACTAATGAAAAACTGTTTTTT	CASSALQGTNEKLFF	TRBV9	TRBJ1-4	.
TGTGCCAGCAGCTTCACTGGTTATGAGCAGTTCTTC	CASSFTGYEQFF	TRBV5-4	TRBJ2-1	.
TGTGCCAGCAGCCATGCCCGGGACTATGGCTACACCTTC	CASSHARDYGYTF	TRBV3-1/TRBV3-2	TRBJ1-2	.
TGTGCCAGCAGTGACGGGCGGGGACACACCGGGGAGCTGTTTTTT	CASSDGRGHTGELFF	TRBV2	TRBJ2-2	.
TGTGCCAGCAGCCACCGGTACCTCTATGGCTACACCTTC	CASSHRYLYGYTF	TRBV14	TRBJ1-2	.
TGCAGTGCTAGTAAGACAGCTAACACTGAAGCTTTCTTT	CSASKTANTEAFF	TRBV20-1	TRBJ1-1	.
TGTGCCAGCTCACCGACAGGGGGCTCAGATACGCAGTATTTT	CASSPTGGSDTQYF	TRBV18	TRBJ2-3	TRBD1
TGTGCCAGCAAGGGGACTAGCGGGGGAAGCTCCTACAATGAGCAGTTCTTC	CASKGTSGGSSYNEQFF	TRBV2	TRBJ2-1	TRBD2
TGCGCCAGCAGCCAGCCACCCTCAAGGGGGACAGATACGCAGTATTTT	CASSQPPSRGTDTQYF	TRBV4-1	TRBJ2-3	.
TGTGCCAGCAGCTTGACTAACACCGGGGAGCTGTTTTTT	CASSLTNTGELFF	TRBV5-4	TRBJ2-2	.